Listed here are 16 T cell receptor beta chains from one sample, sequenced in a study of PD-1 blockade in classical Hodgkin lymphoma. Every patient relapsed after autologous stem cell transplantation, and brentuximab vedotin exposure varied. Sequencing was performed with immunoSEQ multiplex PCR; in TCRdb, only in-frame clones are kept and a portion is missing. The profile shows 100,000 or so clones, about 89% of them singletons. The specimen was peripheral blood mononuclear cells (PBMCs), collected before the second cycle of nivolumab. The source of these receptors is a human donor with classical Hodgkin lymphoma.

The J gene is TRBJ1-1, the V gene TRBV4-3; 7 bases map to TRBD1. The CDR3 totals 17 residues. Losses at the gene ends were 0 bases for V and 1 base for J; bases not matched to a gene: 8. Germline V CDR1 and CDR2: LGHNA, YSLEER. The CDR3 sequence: CASSQDPRGLGNTEAFF. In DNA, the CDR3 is TGCGCCAGCAGCCAAGATCCGAGGGGGCTTGGGAACACTGAAGCTTTCTTT.

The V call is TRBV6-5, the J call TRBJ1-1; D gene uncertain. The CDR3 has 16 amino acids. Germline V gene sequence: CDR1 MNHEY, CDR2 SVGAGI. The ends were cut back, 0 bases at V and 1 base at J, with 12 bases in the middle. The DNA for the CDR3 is TGTGCCAGCAGTTACTCCCCCCGGCTCCCGAACACTGAAGCTTTCTTT. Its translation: CASSYSPRLPNTEAFF.

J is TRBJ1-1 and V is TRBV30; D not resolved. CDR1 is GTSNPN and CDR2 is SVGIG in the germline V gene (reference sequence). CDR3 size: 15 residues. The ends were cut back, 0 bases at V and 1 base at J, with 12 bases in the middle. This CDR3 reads CAWSVSLDKNTEAFF. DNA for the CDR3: TGTGCCTGGAGTGTAAGTCTAGATAAGAACACTGAAGCTTTCTTT.

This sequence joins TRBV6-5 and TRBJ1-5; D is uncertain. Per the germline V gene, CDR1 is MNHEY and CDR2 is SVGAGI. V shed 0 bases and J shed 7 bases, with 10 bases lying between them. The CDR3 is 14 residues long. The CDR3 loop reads CASSYSKVGQPQHF. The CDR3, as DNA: TGTGCCAGCAGTTACTCGAAGGTAGGACAGCCCCAGCATTTT.

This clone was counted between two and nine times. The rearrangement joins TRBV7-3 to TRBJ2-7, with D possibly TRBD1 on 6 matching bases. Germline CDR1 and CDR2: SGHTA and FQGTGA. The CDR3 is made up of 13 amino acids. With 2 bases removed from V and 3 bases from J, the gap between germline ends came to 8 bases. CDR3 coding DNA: TGTGCCAGCAGCTTAGAACAGGGCTACGAGCAGTACTTC. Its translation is CASSLEQGYEQYF.

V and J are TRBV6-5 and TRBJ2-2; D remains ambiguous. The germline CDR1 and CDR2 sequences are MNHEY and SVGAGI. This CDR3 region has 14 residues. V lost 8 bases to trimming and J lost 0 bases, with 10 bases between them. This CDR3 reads CASQTLANTGELFF. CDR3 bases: TGTGCCAGCCAAACTCTCGCGAACACCGGGGAGCTGTTTTTT.

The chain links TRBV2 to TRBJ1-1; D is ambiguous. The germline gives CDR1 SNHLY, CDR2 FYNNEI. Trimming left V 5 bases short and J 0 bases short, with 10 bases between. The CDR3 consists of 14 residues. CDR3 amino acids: CASSREQMNTEAFF. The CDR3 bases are TGTGCCAGCAGTCGAGAGCAGATGAACACTGAAGCTTTCTTT.

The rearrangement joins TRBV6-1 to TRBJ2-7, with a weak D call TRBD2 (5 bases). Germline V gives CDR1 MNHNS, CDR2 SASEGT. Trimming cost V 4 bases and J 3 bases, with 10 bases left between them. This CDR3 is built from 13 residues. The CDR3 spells CASSVGGNYEQYF. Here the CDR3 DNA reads TGTGCCAGCAGTGTAGGAGGAAACTACGAGCAGTACTTC.

The DNA of the CDR3 is TGTGCCAGCAGTGCTAACACGGTGGGGACTGAAGCTTTCTTT. This codes for CASSANTVGTEAFF. This chain uses TRBV6-1 with TRBJ1-1; unclear D gene. Germline CDR1 MNHNS, CDR2 SASEGT. This CDR3 comprises 14 residues. V shed 4 bases and J shed 5 bases, with 14 bases lying between them.

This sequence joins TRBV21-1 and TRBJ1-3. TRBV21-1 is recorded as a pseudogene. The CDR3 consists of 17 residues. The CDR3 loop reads CASSKALSRRWGNTIYF. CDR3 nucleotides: TGTGCCAGCAGCAAAGCGCTTAGCAGGAGGTGGGGAAACACCATATATTTT.

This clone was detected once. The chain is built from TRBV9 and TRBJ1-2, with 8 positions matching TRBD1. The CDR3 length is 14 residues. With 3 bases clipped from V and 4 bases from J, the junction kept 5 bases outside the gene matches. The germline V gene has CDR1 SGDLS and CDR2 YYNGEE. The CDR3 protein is CASSAGQGPYGYTF. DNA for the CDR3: TGTGCCAGCAGCGCCGGACAGGGACCCTATGGCTACACCTTC.

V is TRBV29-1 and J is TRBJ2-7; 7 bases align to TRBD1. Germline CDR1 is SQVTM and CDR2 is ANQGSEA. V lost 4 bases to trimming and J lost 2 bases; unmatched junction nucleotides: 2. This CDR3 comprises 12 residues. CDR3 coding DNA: TGCAGCGTTGCGACAGGGACCTACGAGCAGTACTTC. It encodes CSVATGTYEQYF.

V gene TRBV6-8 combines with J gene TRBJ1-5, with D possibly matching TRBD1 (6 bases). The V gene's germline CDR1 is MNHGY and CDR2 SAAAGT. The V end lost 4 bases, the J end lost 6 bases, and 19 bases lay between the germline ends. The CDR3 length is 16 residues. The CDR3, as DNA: TGTGCCAGCAGTTTCGCATTTCCGGGACACTTTCAGCCCCAGCATTTT. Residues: CASSFAFPGHFQPQHF.

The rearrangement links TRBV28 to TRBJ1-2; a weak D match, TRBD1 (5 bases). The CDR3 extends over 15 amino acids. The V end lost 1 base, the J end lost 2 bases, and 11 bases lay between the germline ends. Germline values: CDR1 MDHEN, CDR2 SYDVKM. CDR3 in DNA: TGTGCCAGCAGTTTATCCGGGGGACGCAACTATGGCTACACCTTC. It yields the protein CASSLSGGRNYGYTF.

This CDR3 reads CASSPSDREAFF. CDR3 DNA sequence: TGTGCCAGCTCACCTTCGGATCGGGAAGCTTTCTTT. The V gene is TRBV18, the J gene TRBJ1-1; D gene uncertain. Germline CDR1 is KGHSH and CDR2 is LQKENI. The CDR3 sequence is 12 residues long. V was clipped by 3 bases and J by 8 bases, with 10 bases between them.

DNA for the CDR3: TGTGCCAGCAGCTTAAGTAGACAGAGCAATCAGCCCCAGCATTTT. It specifies CASSLSRQSNQPQHF. The rearrangement joins TRBV7-3 to TRBJ1-5; a weak D match, TRBD1 (5 bases). V was clipped by 1 base and J by 1 base, with 8 bases between them. Germline V gives CDR1 SGHTA, CDR2 FQGTGA. The CDR3 length is 15 residues.